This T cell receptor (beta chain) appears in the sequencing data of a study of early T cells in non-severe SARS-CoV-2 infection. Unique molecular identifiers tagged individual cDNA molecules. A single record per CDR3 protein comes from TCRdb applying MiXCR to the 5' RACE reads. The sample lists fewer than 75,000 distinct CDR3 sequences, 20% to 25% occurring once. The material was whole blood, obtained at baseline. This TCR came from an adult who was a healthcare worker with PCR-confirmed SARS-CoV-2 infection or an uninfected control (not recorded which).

DNA for the CDR3: TGTGCCAGCAGTTTGTACGGTTCCGGCAATCAGCCCCAGCATTTT. This gives the protein CASSLYGSGNQPQHF. The chain employs TRBV12-3 or TRBV12-4 and TRBJ1-5, with D uncertain. The CDR3 totals 15 residues. V lost 3 bases and J lost 2, with 11 bases in between.